These 20 T cell receptor beta chains were all obtained from the same sample, sequenced in a study of blood T cell repertoires in COVID-19. The data were produced by immunoSEQ multiplex PCR, yet TCRdb's version contains in-frame clones alone and is incomplete. The sample carries over 350,000 clones, roughly 90% recorded once. The sample consisted of PBMCs or T cells enriched from blood (not recorded which). These receptors were taken from a woman under 40 with acute COVID-19.

V usage is TRBV30 and J usage is TRBJ1-2, with D unresolved. The V end was cut by 1 base, the J end by 4 bases, with 10 bases between. The germline V gene has CDR1 GTSNPN and CDR2 SVGIG (reference sequence). The CDR3 has 13 residues. The CDR3 protein is CAWSGRSIYGYTF. In DNA, the CDR3 is TGTGCCTGGAGTGGGAGAAGTATCTATGGCTACACCTTC.

The rearrangement uses TRBV7-9 and TRBJ1-4, with 9 bases that match TRBD1. The germline CDR1 and CDR2 sequences are SEHNR and FQNEAQ (reference sequence). This CDR3 spans 15 amino acids. The J segment lost 4 bases and the V segment lost 4 bases, leaving 4 bases of the junction unmatched. The CDR3 reads CASSWGDRDNEKLFF. CDR3 nucleotides: TGTGCCAGCAGCTGGGGGGACAGGGATAATGAAAAACTGTTTTTT.

The rearrangement uses TRBV20-1 and TRBJ2-3; TRBD2 aligns across 13 bases. This CDR3 is built from 16 residues. Per the germline V gene, CDR1 is DFQATT and CDR2 is SNEGSKA (reference sequence). J gave up 3 bases and V 3 bases, and 6 bases lay outside the gene matches. CDR3 sequence reads: CSASPTSGGITDTQYF. In nucleotides, the CDR3 is TGCAGTGCTAGTCCGACTAGCGGGGGGATTACAGATACGCAGTATTTT.

The chain links TRBV19 to TRBJ1-2; 8 positions match TRBD1. Germline V CDR1 and CDR2: LNHDA, SQIVND (reference sequence). V was clipped by 7 bases and J by 7 bases; unmatched bases: 14. The CDR3 loop spans 15 amino acids. CDR3 DNA sequence: TGTGCCAGTACCACGGACTCCAGGGGGCGAAGTGGCTACACCTTC. Residues: CASTTDSRGRSGYTF.

This chain joins TRBV7-8 and TRBJ2-7; possible D gene TRBD2, 7 bases. V was pared by 3 bases and J by 3 bases, with 15 bases between. The CDR3 spans 15 residues. The germline V gene encodes CDR1 SGHVS and CDR2 FQNEAQ. The chain's CDR3 is CASSFTGGQGYEQYF. The CDR3 region has the DNA TGTGCCAGCAGCTTTACGGGGGGCCAAGGCTACGAGCAGTACTTC.

The chain couples TRBV19 to TRBJ2-3; 9 bases map to TRBD2. The CDR3 is 14 amino acids. Germline assignment: CDR1 LNHDA and CDR2 SQIVND (reference sequence). The J segment lost 1 base and the V segment lost 9 bases, leaving 5 bases of the junction unmatched. The CDR3 sequence is CASGGGAGTDTQYF. CDR3 in DNA: TGTGCCAGCGGCGGGGGGGCGGGCACAGATACGCAGTATTTT. The variable domain in full, with the rest retrieved from reference TRBV19 and TRBJ2-3, is DGGITQSPKYLFRKEGQNVTLSCEQNLNHDAMYWYRQDPGQGLRLIYYSQIVNDFQKGDIAEGYSVSREKKESFPLTVTSAQKNPTAFYLCASGGGAGTDTQYFGPGTRLTVL.

V is TRBV2 and J is TRBJ1-2; 8 bases match TRBD1. The germline V gene has CDR1 SNHLY and CDR2 FYNNEI. This CDR3 has 19 residues. V lost 5 bases and J lost 3; bases outside the gene matches: 20. CDR3 sequence: CASSQRQPGQAGPHYGYTF. The CDR3 nucleotides are TGTGCCAGCAGTCAAAGACAACCGGGACAGGCTGGGCCCCACTATGGCTACACCTTC.

This chain links TRBV5-4 with TRBJ2-7; 8 positions agree with TRBD1. This CDR3 has 15 amino acids. V gave up 2 bases and J gave up 5 bases; unmatched junction bases: 9. Germline V gene data show CDR1 as SGHNT and CDR2 as YYREEE (reference sequence). CDR3 sequence (DNA): TGTGCCAGCAGCTTACGGGCAGGGGGCTTGGACGAGCAGTACTTC. It translates to CASSLRAGGLDEQYF.

The sample holds a few counts of this clone. V and J are TRBV5-1 and TRBJ2-7; D is possibly TRBD1 (6 bases). V was clipped by 2 bases and J by 4 bases, with 16 bases between them. CDR1 and CDR2 from the germline V gene are SGHRS and YFSETQ. This CDR3 spans 15 amino acids. The CDR3 loop is CASSLDTGKRYEQYF. The CDR3 nucleotides are TGCGCCAGCAGCTTAGACACAGGGAAGAGATACGAGCAGTACTTC.

CDR3 protein: CATSQGLSYGYTF. CDR3 DNA: TGTGCCACCAGCCAGGGGTTAAGCTATGGCTACACCTTC. The chain uses TRBV24-1 and TRBJ1-2; D may be TRBD1 (6 bases). V was clipped by 7 bases and J by 4 bases, with 12 bases between them. The CDR3 consists of 13 residues. Per the germline V gene, CDR1 is KGHDR and CDR2 is SFDVKD.

The CDR3 loop reads CASSQTGVGEKLFF. CDR3 bases: TGTGCCAGCAGTCAGACAGGGGTAGGTGAAAAACTGTTTTTT. This chain connects TRBV4-2 to TRBJ1-4; 8 nucleotides align to TRBD1. Germline assignment: CDR1 LGHNA and CDR2 YNFKEQ. The V and J ends lost 6 bases and 7 bases, in that order; junction bases with no gene match: 7. The CDR3 runs 14 residues.

This clone occurred a few times. The rearrangement links TRBV13 to TRBJ1-6; D might be TRBD1 (6 bases). This CDR3 comprises 13 residues. Germline V gene lookup returns CDR1 PRHDT and CDR2 FYEKMQ (reference sequence). V lost 5 bases and J 10 bases, leaving 12 bases between the germline ends. The CDR3 nucleotides read TGTGCCAGCAGCATCGGGACAAACTCACCCCTCCACTTT. It specifies CASSIGTNSPLHF.

The chain links TRBV21-1 to TRBJ1-2. TRBV21-1 is a documented pseudogene. The CDR3 consists of 16 residues. The CDR3 DNA reads as TGTGCCAGCAGCTCGGGGATGCGGAAAACAAACTATGGCTACACCTTC. Its translation is CASSSGMRKTNYGYTF.

The chain carries TRBV12-3 or TRBV12-4 and TRBJ1-5; 7 bases are a match to TRBD1. This CDR3 contains 12 residues. V lost 6 bases to trimming and J lost 6 bases; unmatched junction nucleotides: 2. CDR3 in DNA: TGTGCCAGCAGGAGGGGGCTTCAGCCCCAGCATTTT. Translating gives CASRRGLQPQHF.

This chain links TRBV6-5 with TRBJ2-7; perhaps TRBD1 as D (6 bases). The CDR3 contains 14 residues. The germline V and J ends were trimmed by 4 bases and 5 bases, with 15 bases remaining between them. In germline, CDR1 is MNHEY, CDR2 SVGAGI. The DNA for the CDR3 is TGTGCCAGCAGTTCCAACAGGGTTGGGGACGAGCAGTACTTC. Protein sequence: CASSSNRVGDEQYF.

The chain combines TRBV18 with TRBJ1-2, with D possibly being TRBD1 (5 bases). The CDR3 is made up of 15 amino acids. CDR1 and CDR2 from the germline V gene are KGHSH and LQKENI. The V and J ends lost 3 bases and 5 bases respectively, with 16 bases between them. In DNA form, the CDR3 reads TGTGCCAGCTCACCCAAGGACCAGGGAGGGTATGGCTACACCTTC. It codes for CASSPKDQGGYGYTF.

This clone was recorded only once. This chain connects TRBV20-1 to TRBJ2-7; no reliable D call. V lost 3 bases to trimming and J lost 2 bases, with 11 bases between them. CDR1 DFQATT and CDR2 SNEGSKA come from the germline V gene (reference sequence). This CDR3 spans 13 amino acids. CDR3 nucleotide sequence: TGCAGTGCTAGTAGAGACTCTCCCTACGAGCAGTACTTC. This sequence encodes CSASRDSPYEQYF.

The gene calls are TRBV20-1 and TRBJ1-5; no reliable D call. This CDR3 spans 9 amino acids. Germline assignment: CDR1 DFQATT and CDR2 SNEGSKA (reference sequence). Between the trimmed V and J ends, which lost 6 bases and 7 bases, there was a span of 4 bases. As DNA, the CDR3 is TGCAGTGCCGGGCAGCCCCAGCATTTT. As protein: CSAGQPQHF.

This rearrangement joins TRBV18 to TRBJ1-5; 7 nucleotides agree with TRBD1. Germline assignment: CDR1 KGHSH and CDR2 LQKENI. V lost 2 bases to trimming and J lost 1 base; unmatched junction nucleotides: 8. CDR3 length: 17 residues. Here the CDR3 reads CASSPSRQGLSNQPQHF. As DNA, the CDR3 is TGTGCCAGCTCACCATCGCGACAGGGATTGAGCAATCAGCCCCAGCATTTT. Looking up the rest from reference TRBV18 and TRBJ1-5 gives the full variable domain: NAGVMQNPRHLVRRRGQEARLRCSPMKGHSHVYWYRQLPEEGLKFMVYLQKENIIDESGMPKERFSAEFPKEGPSILRIQQVVRGDSAAYFCASSPSRQGLSNQPQHFGDGTRLSIL.

V is TRBV6-4 and J is TRBJ2-3, with TRBD2 matching 10 bases. Trimming took 4 bases from V and 6 from J; bases not matched to a gene: 7. Germline CDR1 reads MRHNA; CDR2 reads SNTAGT. The CDR3 loop spans 15 amino acids. Here the CDR3 reads CASSASGGAVDTQYF. The CDR3 nucleotides read TGTGCCAGCAGTGCCAGCGGGGGGGCTGTGGATACGCAGTATTTT.